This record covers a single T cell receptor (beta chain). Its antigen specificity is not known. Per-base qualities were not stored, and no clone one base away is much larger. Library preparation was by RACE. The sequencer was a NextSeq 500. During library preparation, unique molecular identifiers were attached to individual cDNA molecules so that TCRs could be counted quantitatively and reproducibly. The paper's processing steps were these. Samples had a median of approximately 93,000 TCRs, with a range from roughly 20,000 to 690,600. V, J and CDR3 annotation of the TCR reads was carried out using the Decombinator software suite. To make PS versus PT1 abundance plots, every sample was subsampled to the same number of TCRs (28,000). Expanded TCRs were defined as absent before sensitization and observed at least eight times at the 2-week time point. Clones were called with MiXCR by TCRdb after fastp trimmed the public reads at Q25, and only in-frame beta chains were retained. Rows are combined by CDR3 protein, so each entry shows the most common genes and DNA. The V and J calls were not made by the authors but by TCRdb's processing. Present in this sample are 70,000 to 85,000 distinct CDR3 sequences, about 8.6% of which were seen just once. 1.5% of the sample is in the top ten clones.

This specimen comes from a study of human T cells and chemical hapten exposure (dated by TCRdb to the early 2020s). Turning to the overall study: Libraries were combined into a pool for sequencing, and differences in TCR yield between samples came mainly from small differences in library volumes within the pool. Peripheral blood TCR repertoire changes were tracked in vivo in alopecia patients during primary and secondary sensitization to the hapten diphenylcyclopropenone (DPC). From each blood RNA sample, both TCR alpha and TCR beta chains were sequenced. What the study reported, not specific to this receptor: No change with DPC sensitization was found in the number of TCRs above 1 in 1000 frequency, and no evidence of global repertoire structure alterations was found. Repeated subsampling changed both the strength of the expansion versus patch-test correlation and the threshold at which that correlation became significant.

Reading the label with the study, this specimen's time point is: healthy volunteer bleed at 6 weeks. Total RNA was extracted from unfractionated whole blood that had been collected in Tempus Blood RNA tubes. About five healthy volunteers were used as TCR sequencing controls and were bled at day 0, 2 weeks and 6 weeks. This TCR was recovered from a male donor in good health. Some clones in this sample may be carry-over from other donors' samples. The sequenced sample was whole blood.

The CDR3 here reads CSVEEGGGNQPQHF. Read as DNA, the sequence is TGCAGCGTTGAAGAGGGGGGCGGCAATCAGCCCCAGCATTTT. The chain joins TRBV29-1 to TRBJ1-5; a tentative D match to TRBD1 spans 6 bases. According to the germline V gene, CDR1 reads SQVTM and CDR2 reads ANQGSEA. The CDR3 runs 14 residues from the cysteine to the phenylalanine. The only DNA kept is the CDR3, 42 bases in frame from the first base. V gives up 0 bases and J gives up 2 bases, and the segment between their germline ends measures 8 bases.